These 20 T cell receptor beta chains share one sample of origin, sequenced in a study of patients and donors after allogeneic stem cell transplantation. TCRdb re-called the RT-PCR reads with MiXCR, one entry per CDR3 protein. The repertoire consists of roughly 230,000 distinct CDR3 sequences, with roughly 15% occurring once and the leading ten covering approximately 10%. The sequencing input was blood, either unsorted or a sorted T cell fraction (not recorded which). Receptors originate from a human donor who was either an allogeneic HSCT recipient or a stem cell or donor lymphocyte infusion donor (not recorded which). It is not recorded whose cells these are; they may come from a transplant donor.

This clonotype was seen more than once but under ten times. The CDR3 loop reads CASSLETGGDYGYTF. CDR3 coding DNA: TGTGCCAGCAGCTTGGAGACAGGGGGAGATTATGGCTACACCTTC. The chain employs TRBV7-9 and TRBJ1-2, with 9 bases identical to TRBD1. V was clipped by 3 bases and J by 5 bases; unmatched bases: 7. The CDR3 consists of 15 residues. From germline, CDR1 is SEHNR and CDR2 FQNEAQ (reference sequence).

This clonotype was detected a few times. The chain is built from TRBV29-1 and TRBJ1-4; D is unresolved. Germline V CDR1 and CDR2: SQVTM, ANQGSEA. V dropped 6 bases and J dropped 6 bases, with 14 bases sitting between them. The CDR3 spans 13 residues. DNA for the CDR3: TGCAGCGTCGGACCCGACGGGCATGAAAAACTGTTTTTT. This codes for CSVGPDGHEKLFF.

This clonotype was picked up a small number of times. The V call is TRBV7-2, the J call TRBJ2-1, with 11 bases lining up with TRBD2. The CDR3 is 18 residues long. V was pared by 0 bases and J by 7 bases, with 11 bases of the junction left unmatched. From germline, CDR1 is SGHTA and CDR2 FQGNSA. Here the CDR3 DNA reads TGTGCCAGCAGCTTAGCACTAGCGGGGGCCCTTCAAGGGAATGAGCAGTTCTTC. Protein: CASSLALAGALQGNEQFF.

CDR3 protein: CASSLKPGLAADTQYF. As DNA, the CDR3 is TGTGCCAGCAGCTTAAAACCGGGACTAGCGGCAGATACGCAGTATTTT. V gene TRBV5-4 combines with J gene TRBJ2-3; 11 bases agree with TRBD2. V lost 2 bases, J lost 4 bases, and 6 bases stayed unmatched. The CDR3 has 16 amino acids. From germline, CDR1 is SGHNT and CDR2 YYREEE (reference sequence).

In its sample, this clonotype was seen a few times. The CDR3 protein is CASSDRESPYEQYF. The CDR3 DNA sequence: TGTGCCAGCAGTGATAGGGAGTCCCCCTACGAGCAGTACTTC. The chain has TRBV25-1 and TRBJ2-7; maybe TRBD2 (5 bases). Germline V lookup: CDR1 MGHDK, CDR2 SYGVNS. The CDR3 extends over 14 amino acids. Trimming took 3 bases from V and 2 from J, leaving 11 bases between them.

The chain links TRBV4-2 to TRBJ2-3; possibly TRBD1 or TRBD2 for D (5 bases each). Germline V CDR1 and CDR2: LGHNA, YNFKEQ. V lost 1 base to trimming and J lost 6 bases, with 14 bases between them. The CDR3 spans 15 residues. This CDR3 reads CASSQGPRGSDTQYF. As DNA, the CDR3 is TGTGCCAGCAGCCAAGGTCCCCGGGGCTCGGATACGCAGTATTTT.

This rearrangement joins TRBV7-9 to TRBJ1-2, with D perhaps TRBD1 (5 bases). V lost 5 bases and J 4 bases, leaving 14 bases between the germline ends. Germline V gives CDR1 SEHNR, CDR2 FQNEAQ (reference sequence). CDR3 size: 14 residues. The CDR3 spells CASSPGTAFYGYTF. CDR3 nucleotides: TGTGCCAGCAGCCCGGGGACGGCTTTCTATGGCTACACCTTC.

The chain couples TRBV5-1 to TRBJ2-5; 8 nucleotides agree with TRBD2. The CDR3 length is 15 residues. Germline V gene data show CDR1 as SGHRS and CDR2 as YFSETQ. The V gene end was trimmed by 2 bases and the J gene end by 2 bases; junction bases not matched to a gene: 5. This CDR3 is CASSLMAGGQETQYF. In DNA, the CDR3 is TGCGCCAGCAGCTTAATGGCGGGGGGACAAGAGACCCAGTACTTC.

The sample holds many counts of this clonotype. The V call is TRBV13, the J call TRBJ2-1; TRBD2 might be the D (5 bases). Germline V gives CDR1 PRHDT, CDR2 FYEKMQ (reference sequence). The ends were cut back, 1 base at V and 0 bases at J, with 10 bases in the middle. The CDR3 runs to 16 residues. The CDR3 nucleotides read TGTGCCAGCAGCTTAGTACGCGGAGGCTCCTACAATGAGCAGTTCTTC. It encodes CASSLVRGGSYNEQFF.

This clonotype was picked up many times. The chain has TRBV12-3 or TRBV12-4 and TRBJ2-7; 10 positions match TRBD2. With V trimmed by 3 bases and J by 7 bases, 6 bases remained unmatched. The CDR3 runs 14 residues. The chain's CDR3 is CASSFLAGVGEQYF. The CDR3 DNA reads TGTGCCAGCAGTTTCCTAGCGGGAGTTGGAGAGCAGTACTTC.

This clonotype was seen more than once but under ten times. The V call is TRBV24-1, the J call TRBJ1-2, with D unresolved. This CDR3 is 12 amino acids long. With 4 bases removed from V and 6 bases from J, the gap between germline ends came to 8 bases. Germline V gene sequence: CDR1 KGHDR, CDR2 SFDVKD. CDR3: CATSEETDGYTF. The CDR3 bases are TGTGCCACCAGTGAAGAAACGGATGGCTACACCTTC.

This clonotype has only a few counts. The rearrangement uses TRBV12-3 or TRBV12-4 and TRBJ2-7, with TRBD1 matching over 7 bases. This CDR3 has 14 amino acids. V was pared by 5 bases and J by 1 base, with 5 bases of the junction left unmatched. Here the CDR3 reads CASSPGQLSYEQYF. In DNA form, the CDR3 reads TGTGCCAGCAGTCCGGGACAGCTGTCCTACGAGCAGTACTTC.

The rearrangement uses TRBV28 and TRBJ1-2; D uncertain. The CDR3 contains 12 residues. V was clipped by 4 bases and J by 4 bases, with 7 bases between them. The germline gives CDR1 MDHEN, CDR2 SYDVKM. The CDR3 DNA follows: TGTGCCAGCAGTTCTCAAGGCTATGGCTACACCTTC. Residues: CASSSQGYGYTF.

This clonotype was detected only a few times. This rearrangement joins TRBV12-3 or TRBV12-4 to TRBJ2-7, with a possible D match to TRBD1 (5 bases). This CDR3 comprises 14 residues. Trimming left V 1 base short and J 2 bases short, with 9 bases between. Here the CDR3 DNA reads TGTGCCAGCAGTTTAGAGCCAGGGCCCTACGAGCAGTACTTC. It encodes CASSLEPGPYEQYF.

This chain connects TRBV20-1 to TRBJ2-1; TRBD2 aligns across 16 bases. CDR3 length: 17 amino acids. Trimming at V came to 3 bases and at J to 3 bases, leaving 5 bases not matched to a gene. The germline gives CDR1 DFQATT, CDR2 SNEGSKA (reference sequence). This chain's CDR3 is CSASTGTSGGGYNEQFF. DNA of the CDR3: TGCAGTGCTAGCACCGGGACTAGCGGGGGGGGCTACAATGAGCAGTTCTTC.

This clonotype was seen many times. This chain uses TRBV4-2 with TRBJ1-2; no clear D gene. Germline CDR1 is LGHNA and CDR2 is YNFKEQ. Trimming left V 1 base short and J 10 bases short, with 13 bases between. This CDR3 region has 13 residues. CDR3 bases: TGTGCCAGCAGCCAAGGTGGTGTTCAGGACTACACCTTC. It specifies CASSQGGVQDYTF.

This chain uses TRBV7-3 with TRBJ2-1; 8 bases fit TRBD1. The trim removed 5 bases at V and 4 bases at J, leaving 10 bases unmatched. Looked up from germline, CDR1 is SGHTA and CDR2 is FQGTGA. CDR3 size: 16 residues. CDR3 bases: TGTGCCAGCAGCCCAGCAGGGGGCACAAATTACAATGAGCAGTTCTTC. Amino acids: CASSPAGGTNYNEQFF.

This clonotype has only a few counts. The chain couples TRBV6-2 or TRBV6-3 to TRBJ2-1, with 8 nucleotides matching TRBD2. Germline V gives CDR1 MNHEY, CDR2 SVGEGT. The V gene end was trimmed by 2 bases and the J gene end by 2 bases; junction bases not matched to a gene: 5. This CDR3 has 16 amino acids. Here the CDR3 reads CASSYVVAGTYNEQFF. CDR3 bases: TGTGCCAGCAGTTACGTGGTAGCGGGGACCTACAATGAGCAGTTCTTC.

This clonotype came up a few times. This sequence joins TRBV5-1 and TRBJ1-6; D not certain. V lost 0 bases and J lost 6, with 7 bases in between. The CDR3 extends over 14 amino acids. CDR1 is SGHRS, CDR2 YFSETQ, per germline. CDR3 DNA sequence: TGCGCCAGCAGCTTGGCCCTTGGTAATTCACCCCTCCACTTT. Protein sequence: CASSLALGNSPLHF.

This rearrangement joins TRBV19 to TRBJ2-1; weak D call: TRBD2 (6 bases). The length of the CDR3 is 14 residues. Germline loops: CDR1 LNHDA, CDR2 SQIVND (reference sequence). V lost 2 bases and J lost 7, with 12 bases in between. The CDR3 region is CASSISGRNNEQFF. DNA of the CDR3: TGTGCCAGTAGTATAAGTGGGAGGAATAATGAGCAGTTCTTC.